These 11 T cell receptor beta chains share one sample of origin, sequenced in a study of blood T cell repertoires in COVID-19 (dated by TCRdb to the early 2020s). Library creation used the immunoSEQ multiplex PCR assay. TCRdb provides this immuneACCESS table in a form limited to in-frame rearrangements. Some clones are lacking; in checked studies, under half of them reflect an unresolved V gene, and why the rest are absent is not known. The sample yields 80,000 to 100,000 clones; over 70% were counted once. The biggest ten clones account for less than 4.5% of the sample. Sequenced: peripheral blood. All receptors derive from a man in his 60s with acute or convalescent COVID-19.

The chain recombines TRBV13 with TRBJ1-1, with D possibly TRBD1 on 5 matching bases. The V gene's germline CDR1 is PRHDT and CDR2 FYEKMQ (reference sequence). V gave up 5 bases and J gave up 4 bases, with 17 bases separating them. CDR3 length: 15 residues. CDR3 coding DNA: TGTGCCAGCAGCCCAGCAAGTCAGGGTAGCACTGAAGCTTTCTTT. Protein product: CASSPASQGSTEAFF.

The J gene is TRBJ1-5, the V gene TRBV2; a weak D match, TRBD1 (5 bases). The germline V and J ends were trimmed by 6 bases and 9 bases, with 12 bases remaining between them. There are 12 residues in the CDR3. Germline lookup yields CDR1 SNHLY and CDR2 FYNNEI. DNA for the CDR3: TGTGCCAGCAGGGCCGGGACTCCGCCCCAGCATTTT. It encodes CASRAGTPPQHF.

Regarding this clone: The junction does not match germline at one end; this may be a read error. The chain carries TRBV19 and TRBJ1-1; D not resolved. This CDR3 is built from 14 residues. In germline, CDR1 is LNHDA, CDR2 SQIVND (reference sequence). The CDR3 is CASSPSSVNAEAFF. CDR3 coding DNA: TGTGCCAGTAGTCCGAGTTCCGTGAACGCTGAAGCTTTCTTT.

CDR3 DNA: TGTGCCAGCAGCCCCACAAGCGGATCCTACAATGAGCAGTTCTTC. Its protein is CASSPTSGSYNEQFF. V is TRBV11-3 and J is TRBJ2-1; perhaps TRBD2 as D (5 bases). This CDR3 is 15 amino acids long. The ends were cut back, 5 bases at V and 1 base at J, with 12 bases in the middle. In germline, CDR1 is SGHNT, CDR2 YENEEA.

The genes are TRBV5-4 and TRBJ2-7; the match to TRBD2 covers 14 bases. The CDR3 consists of 15 residues. V lost 4 bases, J lost 3 bases, and 3 bases stayed unmatched. Germline V gene data show CDR1 as SGHNT and CDR2 as YYREEE (reference sequence). In DNA, the CDR3 is TGTGCCAGCAGCCCAGGACTAGCGGGGGGCTACGAGCAGTACTTC. This gives the protein CASSPGLAGGYEQYF.

The V call is TRBV4-1, the J call TRBJ2-3; maybe TRBD2 (5 bases). This CDR3 spans 17 amino acids. Germline-derived CDR1 and CDR2 are MGHRA and YSYEKL. V was clipped by 0 bases and J by 2 bases, with 15 bases between them. This chain's CDR3 is CASSQEVGSANTDTQYF. Here the CDR3 DNA reads TGCGCCAGCAGCCAAGAAGTGGGTAGCGCCAACACAGATACGCAGTATTTT.

V and J are TRBV7-2 and TRBJ1-1, with TRBD1 matching over 7 bases. This CDR3 is built from 15 residues. V was clipped by 3 bases and J by 1 base; unmatched bases: 5. Germline CDR1 is SGHTA and CDR2 is FQGNSA. For the CDR3, the DNA is TGTGCCAGCAGCTTCACTCGACAGGGGAACACTGAAGCTTTCTTT. This encodes CASSFTRQGNTEAFF. The complete variable domain, with remaining parts taken from reference TRBV7-2 and TRBJ1-1, reads GAGVSQSPSNKVTEKGKDVELRCDPISGHTALYWYRQSLGQGLEFLIYFQGNSAPDKSGLPSDRFSAERTGGSVSTLTIQRTQQEDSAVYLCASSFTRQGNTEAFFGQGTRLTVV.

The rearrangement uses TRBV28 and TRBJ2-7, with 7 bases that match TRBD1. V shed 7 bases and J 2 bases; nucleotides not matched to a gene: 11. Per germline, CDR1 MDHEN and CDR2 SYDVKM. This CDR3 spans 15 amino acids. CDR3 in DNA: TGTGCCAGCAACACCAGGGGGACCTCTGCCTACGAGCAGTACTTC. The encoded protein is CASNTRGTSAYEQYF.

The rearrangement joins TRBV15 to TRBJ2-5; tentatively, D is TRBD1 (5 bases). Germline V gene lookup returns CDR1 LNHNV and CDR2 YYDKDF (reference sequence). Trimming cost V 0 bases and J 4 bases, with 12 bases left between them. The CDR3 is 15 amino acids. Here the CDR3 DNA reads TGTGCCACCAGCAGAGAGCGCAGGGTAGGAGAGACCCAGTACTTC. Translation: CATSRERRVGETQYF. The full variable domain, in which reference TRBV15 and TRBJ2-5 provide the parts outside the CDR3, is DAMVIQNPRYQVTQFGKPVTLSCSQTLNHNVMYWYQQKSSQAPKLLFHYYDKDFNNEADTPDNFQSRRPNTSFCFLDIRSPGLGDTAMYLCATSRERRVGETQYFGPGTRLLVL.

The V and J genes are TRBV24-1 and TRBJ2-2; D is possibly TRBD1 (6 bases). Between the trimmed V and J ends, which lost 9 bases and 5 bases, there was a span of 15 bases. This CDR3 is built from 14 residues. Germline V CDR1 and CDR2: KGHDR, SFDVKD. The DNA for the CDR3 is TGTGCCACCTCCGGGACAAGGGGGACCGGGGAGCTGTTTTTT. It is translated as CATSGTRGTGELFF.

Remarks on this clone: A read error may account for a junction end that differs from germline. Other DNA sequences in this specimen translate into the identical CDR3. The chain recombines TRBV7-7 with TRBJ2-5; 10 nucleotides agree with TRBD2. The CDR3 totals 16 residues. Germline lookup yields CDR1 SSHAT and CDR2 FNYEAQ (reference sequence). In DNA form, the CDR3 reads TGTGCTAGCAGCTTAGGTTTAGCGGGGGGTCAAGAGACCCAGTACTTC. Protein: CASSLGLAGGQETQYF.